This TCR beta chain originates from a study of blood T cells in healthy people across ages. Comment on this clonotype: Its antigen is currently unknown.

Points from the study as a whole: Age showed a roughly linear inverse relationship with TCR beta diversity per million T cells.

There are 13 residues in the CDR3. Isolation of PBMCs gave at least 6 million cells per sample. With a J-beta primer mix and a sample-barcoded 5' primer, a second PCR ran roughly 6 to 11 cycles. Each sample provided no less than 2.5 million CDR3-containing paired-end reads. TCRdb fed the 5' RACE reads into MiXCR, producing one record per CDR3 protein. The sample lists some 1.7 million distinct CDR3 sequences; 28% were seen once. This clonotype was sampled from a young woman in good health. The chain recombines TRBV21-1 with TRBJ1-2. TRBV21-1 is deemed a pseudogene. Sequenced sample: blood. The CDR3 sequence: CASSKAQNYGYTF. Written as DNA, the CDR3 is TGTGCCAGCAGCAAAGCACAGAACTATGGCTACACCTTC.